This TCR beta chain was recorded in a study of cytomegalovirus exposure and HLA in healthy donors. Overall study findings and caveats: Specificity of a few CMV-associated chains for CMV antigens was verified in vitro.

This clone was detected only once. Its antigen is unidentified. The PCR made use of 60 Vbeta and 13 Jbeta primers. Profiling relied on immunoSEQ multiplex PCR, and the TCRdb table lists in-frame clones only, not all of them. The table lists 150,000 to 200,000 clones, approximately 90% of them singletons, with roughly 0.98% in the top ten. Trimming took 5 bases from V and 4 from J; bases not matched to a gene: 7. This CDR3 contains 14 residues. The germline V gene encodes CDR1 MNHEY and CDR2 SMNVEV (reference sequence). The sequence was collected from a boy aged 2 to 9 in good health and CMV-seronegative. The genes are TRBV27 and TRBJ1-1; TRBD1 agrees at 7 bases. The sample was PBMCs. CDR3 sequence (DNA): TGTGCCAGCAGTCCGCCGACAGGGCCCACTGAAGCTTTCTTT. Translated, it gives CASSPPTGPTEAFF.